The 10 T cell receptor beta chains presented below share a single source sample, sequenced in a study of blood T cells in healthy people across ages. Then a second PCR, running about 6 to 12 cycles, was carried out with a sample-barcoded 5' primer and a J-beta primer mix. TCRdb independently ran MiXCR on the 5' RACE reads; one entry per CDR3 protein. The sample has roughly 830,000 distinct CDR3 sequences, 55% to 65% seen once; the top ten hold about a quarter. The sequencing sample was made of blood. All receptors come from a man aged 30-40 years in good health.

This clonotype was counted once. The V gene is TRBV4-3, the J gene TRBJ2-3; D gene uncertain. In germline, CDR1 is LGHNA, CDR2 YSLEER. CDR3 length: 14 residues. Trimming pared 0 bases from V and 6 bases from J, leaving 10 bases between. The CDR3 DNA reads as TGCGCCAGCAGCCAAGAGCCCCGTTTGGATACGCAGTATTTT. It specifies CASSQEPRLDTQYF.

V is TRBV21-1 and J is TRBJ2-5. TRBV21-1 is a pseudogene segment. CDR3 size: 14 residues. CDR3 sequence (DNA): TGTGCCAGCAGCAAAGAGGCGAAGCAAGAGACCCAGTACTTC. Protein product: CASSKEAKQETQYF.

CDR3 bases: TGTGCCAGCAGCCCAGCTAACCACAGGGGGCGCAATCAGCCCCAGCATTTT. This codes for CASSPANHRGRNQPQHF. This chain connects TRBV7-4 to TRBJ1-5; 9 bases agree with TRBD1. The ends lost 5 bases at V and 2 bases at J; junction bases unmatched: 10. Germline loops: CDR1 SGHVT, CDR2 SQSDAQ. This CDR3 is built from 17 residues. The variable domain in full, with the rest retrieved from reference TRBV7-4 and TRBJ1-5, is GAGVSQSPRYKVAKRGRDVALRCDSISGHVTLYWYRQTLGQGSEVLTYSQSDAQRDKSGRPSGRFSAERPERSVSTLKIQRTEQGDSAVYLCASSPANHRGRNQPQHFGDGTRLSIL.

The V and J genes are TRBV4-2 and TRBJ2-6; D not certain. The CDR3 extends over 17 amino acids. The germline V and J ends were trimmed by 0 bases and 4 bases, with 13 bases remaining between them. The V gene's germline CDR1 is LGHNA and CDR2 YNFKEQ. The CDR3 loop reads CASSQDQWVPGANVLTF. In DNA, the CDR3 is TGTGCCAGCAGCCAAGATCAGTGGGTTCCCGGGGCCAACGTCCTGACTTTC.

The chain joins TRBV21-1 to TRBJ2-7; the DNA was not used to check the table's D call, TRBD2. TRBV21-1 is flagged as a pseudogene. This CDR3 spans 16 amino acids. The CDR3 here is CASSKALASGVHEQYF. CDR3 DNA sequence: TGTGCCAGCAGCAAAGCGCTGGCTAGCGGGGTCCACGAGCAGTACTTC.

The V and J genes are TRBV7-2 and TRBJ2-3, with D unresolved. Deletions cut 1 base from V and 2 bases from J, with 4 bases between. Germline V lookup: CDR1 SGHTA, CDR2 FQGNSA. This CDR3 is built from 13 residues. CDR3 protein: CASSLEITDTQYF. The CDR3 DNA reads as TGTGCCAGCAGCTTAGAAATCACAGATACGCAGTATTTT.

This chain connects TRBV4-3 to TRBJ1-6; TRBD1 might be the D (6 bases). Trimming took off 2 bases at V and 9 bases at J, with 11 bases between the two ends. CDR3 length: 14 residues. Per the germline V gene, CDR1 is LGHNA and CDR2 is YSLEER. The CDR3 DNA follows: TGCGCCAGCAGCCAAAATACAGGGTTTTCACCCCTCCACTTT. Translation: CASSQNTGFSPLHF.

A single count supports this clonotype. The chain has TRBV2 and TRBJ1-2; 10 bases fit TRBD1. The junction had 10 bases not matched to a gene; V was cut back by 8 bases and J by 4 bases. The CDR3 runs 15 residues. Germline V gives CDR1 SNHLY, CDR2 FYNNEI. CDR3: CASRMTGGGFYGYTF. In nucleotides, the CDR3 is TGTGCCAGCCGGATGACAGGGGGCGGTTTCTATGGCTACACCTTC. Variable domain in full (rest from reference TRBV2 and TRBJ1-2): EPEVTQTPSHQVTQMGQEVILRCVPISNHLYFYWYRQILGQKVEFLVSFYNNEISEKSEIFDDQFSVERPDGSNFTLKIRSTKLEDSAMYFCASRMTGGGFYGYTFGSGTRLTVV.

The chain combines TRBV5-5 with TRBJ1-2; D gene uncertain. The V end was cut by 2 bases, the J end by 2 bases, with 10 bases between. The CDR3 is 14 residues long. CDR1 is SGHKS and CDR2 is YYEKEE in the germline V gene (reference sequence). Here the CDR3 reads CASSFDISNYGYTF. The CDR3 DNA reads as TGTGCCAGCAGCTTCGACATTAGCAACTATGGCTACACCTTC.

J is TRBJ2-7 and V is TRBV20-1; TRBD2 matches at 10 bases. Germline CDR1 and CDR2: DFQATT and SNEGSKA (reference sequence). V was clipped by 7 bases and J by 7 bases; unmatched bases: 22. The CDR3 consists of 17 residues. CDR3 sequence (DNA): TGCAGTGTTGGGGAGACGGAGCGGGGGGGCAGCTACAATGAGCAGTACTTC. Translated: CSVGETERGGSYNEQYF.